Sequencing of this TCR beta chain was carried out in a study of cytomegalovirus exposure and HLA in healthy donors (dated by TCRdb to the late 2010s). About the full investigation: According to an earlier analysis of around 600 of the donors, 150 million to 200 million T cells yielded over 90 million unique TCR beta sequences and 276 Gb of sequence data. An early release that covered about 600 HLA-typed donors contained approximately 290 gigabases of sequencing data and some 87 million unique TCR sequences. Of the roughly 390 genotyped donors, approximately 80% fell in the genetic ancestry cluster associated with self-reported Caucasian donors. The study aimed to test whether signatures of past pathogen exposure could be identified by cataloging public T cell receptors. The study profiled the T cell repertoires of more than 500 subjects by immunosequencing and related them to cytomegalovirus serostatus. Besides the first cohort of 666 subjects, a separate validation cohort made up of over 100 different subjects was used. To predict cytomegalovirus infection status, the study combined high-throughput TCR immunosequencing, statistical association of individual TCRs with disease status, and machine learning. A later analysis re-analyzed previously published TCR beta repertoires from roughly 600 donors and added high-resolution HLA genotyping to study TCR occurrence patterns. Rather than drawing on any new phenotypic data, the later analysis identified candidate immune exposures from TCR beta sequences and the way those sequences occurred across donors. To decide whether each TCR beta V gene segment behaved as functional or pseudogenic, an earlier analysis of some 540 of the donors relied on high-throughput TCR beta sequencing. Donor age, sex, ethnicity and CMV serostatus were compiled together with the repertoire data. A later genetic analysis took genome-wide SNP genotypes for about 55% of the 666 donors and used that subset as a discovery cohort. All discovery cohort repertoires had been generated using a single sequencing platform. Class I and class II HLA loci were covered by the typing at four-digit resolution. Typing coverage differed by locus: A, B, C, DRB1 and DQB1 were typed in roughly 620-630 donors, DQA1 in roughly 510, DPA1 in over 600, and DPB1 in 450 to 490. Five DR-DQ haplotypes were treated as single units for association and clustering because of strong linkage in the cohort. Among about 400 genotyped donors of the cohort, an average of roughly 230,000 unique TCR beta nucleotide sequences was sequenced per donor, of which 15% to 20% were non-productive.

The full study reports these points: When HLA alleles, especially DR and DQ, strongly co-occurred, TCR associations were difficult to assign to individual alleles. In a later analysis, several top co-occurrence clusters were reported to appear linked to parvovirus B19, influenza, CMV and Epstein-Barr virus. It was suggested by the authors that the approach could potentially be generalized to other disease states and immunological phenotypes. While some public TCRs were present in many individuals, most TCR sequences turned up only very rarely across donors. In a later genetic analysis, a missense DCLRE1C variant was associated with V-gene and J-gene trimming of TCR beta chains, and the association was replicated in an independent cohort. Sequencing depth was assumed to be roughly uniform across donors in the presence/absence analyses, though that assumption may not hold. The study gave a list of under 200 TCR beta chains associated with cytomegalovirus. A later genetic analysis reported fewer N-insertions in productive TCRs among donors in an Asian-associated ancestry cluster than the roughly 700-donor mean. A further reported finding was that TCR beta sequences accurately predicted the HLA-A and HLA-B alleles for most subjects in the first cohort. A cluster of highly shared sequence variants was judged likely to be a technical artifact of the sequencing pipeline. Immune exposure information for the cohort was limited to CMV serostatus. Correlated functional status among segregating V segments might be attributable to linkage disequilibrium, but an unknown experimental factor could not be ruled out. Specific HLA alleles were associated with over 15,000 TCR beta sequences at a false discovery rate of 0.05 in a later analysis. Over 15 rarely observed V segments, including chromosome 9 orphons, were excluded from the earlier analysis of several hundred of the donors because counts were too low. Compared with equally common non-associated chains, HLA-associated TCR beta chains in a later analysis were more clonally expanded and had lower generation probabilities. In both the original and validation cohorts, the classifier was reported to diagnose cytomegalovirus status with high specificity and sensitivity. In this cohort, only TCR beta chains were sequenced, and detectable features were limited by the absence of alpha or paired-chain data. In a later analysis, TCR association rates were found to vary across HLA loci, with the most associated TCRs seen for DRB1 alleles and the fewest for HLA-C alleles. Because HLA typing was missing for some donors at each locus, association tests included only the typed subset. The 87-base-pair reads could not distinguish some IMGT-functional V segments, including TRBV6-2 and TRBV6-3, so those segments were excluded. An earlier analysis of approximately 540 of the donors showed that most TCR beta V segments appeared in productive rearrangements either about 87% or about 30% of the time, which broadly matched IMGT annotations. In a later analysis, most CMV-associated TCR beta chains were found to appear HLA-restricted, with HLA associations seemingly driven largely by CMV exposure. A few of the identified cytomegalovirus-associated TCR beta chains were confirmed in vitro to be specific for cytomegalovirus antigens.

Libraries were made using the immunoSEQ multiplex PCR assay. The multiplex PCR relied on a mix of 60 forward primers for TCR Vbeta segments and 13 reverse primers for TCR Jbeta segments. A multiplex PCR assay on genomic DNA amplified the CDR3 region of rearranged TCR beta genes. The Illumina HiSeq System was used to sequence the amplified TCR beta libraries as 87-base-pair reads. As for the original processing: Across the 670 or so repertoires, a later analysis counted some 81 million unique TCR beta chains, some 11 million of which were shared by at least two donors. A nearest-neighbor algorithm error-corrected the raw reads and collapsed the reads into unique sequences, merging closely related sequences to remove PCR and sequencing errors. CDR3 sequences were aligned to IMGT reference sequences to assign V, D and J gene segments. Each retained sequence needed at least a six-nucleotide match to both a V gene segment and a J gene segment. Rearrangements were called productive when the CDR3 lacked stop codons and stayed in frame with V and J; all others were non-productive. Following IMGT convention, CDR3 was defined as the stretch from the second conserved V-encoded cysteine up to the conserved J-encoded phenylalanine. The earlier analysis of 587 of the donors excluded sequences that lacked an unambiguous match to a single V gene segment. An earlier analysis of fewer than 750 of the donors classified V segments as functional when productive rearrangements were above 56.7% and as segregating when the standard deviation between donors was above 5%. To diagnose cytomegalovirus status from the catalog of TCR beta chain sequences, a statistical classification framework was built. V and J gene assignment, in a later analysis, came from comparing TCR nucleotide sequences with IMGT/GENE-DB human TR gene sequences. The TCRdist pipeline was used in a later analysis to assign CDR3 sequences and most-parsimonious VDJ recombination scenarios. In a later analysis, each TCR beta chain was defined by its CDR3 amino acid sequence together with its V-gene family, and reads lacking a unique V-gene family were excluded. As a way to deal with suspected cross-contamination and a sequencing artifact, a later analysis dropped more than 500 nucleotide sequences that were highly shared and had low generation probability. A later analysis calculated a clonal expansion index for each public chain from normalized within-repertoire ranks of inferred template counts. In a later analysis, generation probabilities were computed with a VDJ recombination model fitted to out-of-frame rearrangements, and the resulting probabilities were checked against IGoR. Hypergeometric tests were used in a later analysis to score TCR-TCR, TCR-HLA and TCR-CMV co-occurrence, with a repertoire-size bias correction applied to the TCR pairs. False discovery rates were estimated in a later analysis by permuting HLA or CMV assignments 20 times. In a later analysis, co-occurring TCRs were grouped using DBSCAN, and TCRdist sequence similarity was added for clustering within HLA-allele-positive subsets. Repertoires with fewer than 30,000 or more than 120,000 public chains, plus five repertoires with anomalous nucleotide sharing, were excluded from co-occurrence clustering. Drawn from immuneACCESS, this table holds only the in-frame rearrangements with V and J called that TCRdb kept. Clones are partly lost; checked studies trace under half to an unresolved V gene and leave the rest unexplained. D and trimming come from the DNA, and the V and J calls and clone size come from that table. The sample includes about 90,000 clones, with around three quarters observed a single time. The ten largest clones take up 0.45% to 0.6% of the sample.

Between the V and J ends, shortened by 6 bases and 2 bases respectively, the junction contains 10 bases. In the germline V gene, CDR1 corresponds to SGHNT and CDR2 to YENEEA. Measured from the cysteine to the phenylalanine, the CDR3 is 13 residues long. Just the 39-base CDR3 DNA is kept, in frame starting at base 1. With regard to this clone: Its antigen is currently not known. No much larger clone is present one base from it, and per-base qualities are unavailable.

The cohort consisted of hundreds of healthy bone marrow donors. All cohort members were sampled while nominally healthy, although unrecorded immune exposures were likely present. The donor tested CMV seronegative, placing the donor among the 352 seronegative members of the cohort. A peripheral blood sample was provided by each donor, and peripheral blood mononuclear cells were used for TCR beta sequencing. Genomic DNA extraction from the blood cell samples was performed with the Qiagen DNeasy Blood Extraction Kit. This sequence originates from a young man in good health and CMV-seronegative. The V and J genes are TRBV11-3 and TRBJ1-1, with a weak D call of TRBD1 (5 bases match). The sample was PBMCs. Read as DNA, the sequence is TGTGCCAGCAGTGGGCAGGGAAACACTGAAGCTTTCTTT. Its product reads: CASSGQGNTEAFF.